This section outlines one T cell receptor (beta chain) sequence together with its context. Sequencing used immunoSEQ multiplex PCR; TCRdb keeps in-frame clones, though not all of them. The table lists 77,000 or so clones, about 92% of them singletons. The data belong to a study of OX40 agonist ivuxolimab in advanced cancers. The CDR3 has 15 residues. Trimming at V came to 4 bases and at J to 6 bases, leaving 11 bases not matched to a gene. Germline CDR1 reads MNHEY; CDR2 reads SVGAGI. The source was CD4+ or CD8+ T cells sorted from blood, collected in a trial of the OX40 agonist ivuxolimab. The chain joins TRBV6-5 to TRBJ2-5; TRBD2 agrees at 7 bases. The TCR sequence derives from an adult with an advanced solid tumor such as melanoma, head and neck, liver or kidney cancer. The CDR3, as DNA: TGTGCCAGCAGTTCGACCGGGGAGGGAAGGAAGACCCAGTACTTC. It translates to CASSSTGEGRKTQYF.